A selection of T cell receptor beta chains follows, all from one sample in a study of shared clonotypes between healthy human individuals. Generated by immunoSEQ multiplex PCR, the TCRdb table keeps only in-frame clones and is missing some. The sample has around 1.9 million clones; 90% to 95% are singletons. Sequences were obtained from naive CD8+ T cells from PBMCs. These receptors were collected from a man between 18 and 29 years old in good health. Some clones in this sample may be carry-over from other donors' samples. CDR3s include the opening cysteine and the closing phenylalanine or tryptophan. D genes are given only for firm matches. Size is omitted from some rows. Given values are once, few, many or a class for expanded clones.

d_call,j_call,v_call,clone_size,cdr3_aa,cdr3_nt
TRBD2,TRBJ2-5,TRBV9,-,CASSHGRQREGGQETQYF,TGTGCCAGCAGCCATGGAAGGCAACGGGAGGGCGGACAAGAGACCCAGTACTTC
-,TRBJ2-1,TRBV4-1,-,CASSQPGRPSYNEQFF,TGCGCCAGCAGCCAGCCGGGACGGCCGTCCTACAATGAGCAGTTCTTC
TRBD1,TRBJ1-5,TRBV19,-,CASSPARTGNQPQHF,TGTGCCAGTAGTCCAGCCCGGACAGGTAATCAGCCCCAGCATTTT
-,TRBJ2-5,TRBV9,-,CASSVGDKQETQYF,TGTGCCAGCAGCGTAGGAGACAAACAAGAGACCCAGTACTTC
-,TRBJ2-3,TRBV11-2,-,CASSITRSTSTDTQYF,TGTGCCAGCAGCATAACTCGATCTACTAGCACAGATACGCAGTATTTT
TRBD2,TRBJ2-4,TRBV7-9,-,CASSYGLAGNKNIQYF,TGTGCCAGCTCCTATGGGCTAGCGGGGAACAAAAACATTCAGTACTTC
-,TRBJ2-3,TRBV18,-,CASSEGPYTTQSDTQYF,TGTGCCAGCTCAGAAGGCCCTTACACGACCCAGTCAGATACGCAGTATTTT
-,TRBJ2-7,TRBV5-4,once,CASSFPGNYEQYF,TGTGCCAGCAGCTTCCCGGGGAACTACGAGCAGTACTTC
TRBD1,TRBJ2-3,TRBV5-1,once,CASSLGQGPTDTQYF,TGCGCCAGCAGCTTGGGACAGGGCCCCACAGATACGCAGTATTTT
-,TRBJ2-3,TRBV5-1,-,CASSPWPGGLTQYF,TGCGCCAGCAGCCCCTGGCCCGGGGGGCTTACGCAGTATTTT
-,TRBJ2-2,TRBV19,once,CASSLPSSTGELFF,TGTGCCAGTAGTCTACCCTCTAGCACCGGGGAGCTGTTTTTT
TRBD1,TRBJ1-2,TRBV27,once,CASSSPGTGVGYTF,TGTGCCAGCAGTTCTCCCGGGACAGGGGTTGGCTACACCTTC
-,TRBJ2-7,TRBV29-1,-,CSVVRDAAYEQYF,TGCAGCGTTGTTCGGGACGCGGCCTACGAGCAGTACTTC
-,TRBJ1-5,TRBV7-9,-,CASSQAAGLDNQPQHF,TGTGCCAGCAGCCAGGCTGCAGGTCTGGACAATCAGCCCCAGCATTTT
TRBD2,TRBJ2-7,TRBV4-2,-,CASSQELAASYEQYF,TGTGCCAGCAGCCAAGAACTAGCGGCCTCCTACGAGCAGTACTTC
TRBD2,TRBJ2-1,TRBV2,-,CASSVLGLAVDEQFF,TGTGCCAGCAGTGTCTTGGGACTAGCGGTAGATGAGCAGTTCTTC
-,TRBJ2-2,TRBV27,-,CASSLVRGRVKTGELFF,TGTGCCAGCAGCCTGGTTCGGGGCCGGGTGAAGACCGGGGAGCTGTTTTTT
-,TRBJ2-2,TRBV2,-,CARTMPYTGELFF,TGTGCCAGGACTATGCCTTACACCGGGGAGCTGTTTTTT
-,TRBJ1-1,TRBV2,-,CASKEGHRTEAFF,TGTGCCAGCAAGGAAGGGCACCGGACTGAAGCTTTCTTT
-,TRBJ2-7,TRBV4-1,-,CASSQEAGGPGYEQYF,TGCGCCAGCAGCCAAGAGGCCGGAGGGCCAGGATACGAGCAGTACTTC
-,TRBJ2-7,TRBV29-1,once,CSVDWGTMPYEQYF,TGCAGCGTTGACTGGGGGACCATGCCCTACGAGCAGTACTTC
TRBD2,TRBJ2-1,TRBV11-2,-,CASSPDSGKSYNEQFF,TGTGCCAGCAGCCCCGATAGCGGGAAATCCTACAATGAGCAGTTCTTC
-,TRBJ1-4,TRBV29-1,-,CSVDIGTGEKLFF,TGCAGCGTTGATATAGGGACGGGTGAAAAACTGTTTTTT
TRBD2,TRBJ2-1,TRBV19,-,CASNERGLYNEQFF,TGTGCCAGTAATGAGCGGGGGTTATACAATGAGCAGTTCTTC
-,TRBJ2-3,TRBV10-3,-,CAISVDTQYF,TGTGCCATCAGTGTCGATACGCAGTATTTT
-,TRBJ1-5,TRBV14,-,CASSQLGGQPQHF,TGTGCCAGCAGCCAGCTAGGGGGTCAGCCCCAGCATTTT
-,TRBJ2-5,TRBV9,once,CASSLDDGAQYF,TGTGCCAGCAGCCTAGACGACGGGGCCCAGTACTTC
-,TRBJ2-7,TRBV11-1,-,CASSPATAVPMGEQYF,TGTGCCAGCAGCCCAGCCACGGCGGTCCCCATGGGTGAGCAGTACTTC
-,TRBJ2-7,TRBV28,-,CASSFGDGPYEQYF,TGTGCCAGCAGTTTTGGGGACGGTCCCTACGAGCAGTACTTC
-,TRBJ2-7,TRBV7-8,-,CASSRDRNSYEQYF,TGTGCCAGCAGCCGAGACAGAAACTCCTACGAGCAGTACTTC
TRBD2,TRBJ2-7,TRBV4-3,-,CASSQGTSGSSYEQYF,TGCGCCAGCAGCCAAGGGACTAGCGGCTCCTCCTACGAGCAGTACTTC
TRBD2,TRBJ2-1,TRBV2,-,CASSRLASDNEQFF,TGTGCCAGCAGCCGACTAGCGTCTGACAATGAGCAGTTCTTC
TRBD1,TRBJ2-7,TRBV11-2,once,CASSSTGTGSSRQYF,TGTGCCAGCAGCTCAACCGGGACAGGGAGCTCGCGGCAGTACTTC